Listed here are 24 T cell receptor beta chains from one sample, sequenced in a study of cytomegalovirus exposure and HLA in healthy donors. This PCR relied on a set of 60 Vbeta primers and 13 Jbeta primers. Repertoires were generated with immunoSEQ multiplex PCR, while TCRdb's copy carries only in-frame clones and drops some. The clone table shows just under 65,000 clones, with the ten largest holding about 15%. The specimen was PBMCs. All receptors derive from a boy aged 10-17 years in good health and CMV-seronegative.

The rearrangement uses TRBV18 and TRBJ2-5, with D unclear. The CDR3 sequence is 14 residues long. V lost 0 bases to trimming and J lost 3 bases, with 8 bases between them. CDR1 and CDR2 from the germline V gene are KGHSH and LQKENI. CDR3 amino acids: CASSPPQAEETQYF. The CDR3 DNA reads TGTGCCAGCTCACCACCGCAGGCTGAAGAGACCCAGTACTTC.

In DNA form, the CDR3 reads TGTGCCAGCAGCTTAGGTTCAGGGGGCGATGAGCAGTTCTTC. It encodes CASSLGSGGDEQFF. The chain carries TRBV7-7 and TRBJ2-1, with 8 bases fitting TRBD1. Germline V CDR1 and CDR2: SSHAT, FNYEAQ (reference sequence). The CDR3 runs to 14 residues. V shed 1 base and J 8 bases; nucleotides not matched to a gene: 4.

Remarks on this clone: In this CDR3 the conserved last residue, phenylalanine or tryptophan, is missing, so a read error is likely. No DNA is shown, since the ends of the CDR3 on it are uncertain; the CDR3 is the one TCRdb lists. The rearrangement links TRBV29-1 to TRBJ1-2; TRBD1, the table's D call, was not compared with the DNA. 8 amino acids form the CDR3, both terminal residues included. Germline-derived CDR1 and CDR2 are SQVTM and ANQGSEA. CDR3 sequence: CSGPGQAS.

The CDR3 sequence: CAWSYRDIYDGTQYF. The DNA for the CDR3 is TGTGCCTGGAGCTACCGGGACATATATGATGGTACGCAGTATTTT. The chain has TRBV30 and TRBJ2-3, with a weak D call TRBD1 (6 bases). CDR1 GTSNPN and CDR2 SVGIG come from the germline V gene (reference sequence). This CDR3 comprises 15 residues. V was shortened by 3 bases and J by 8 bases, with 21 bases between the two germline ends.

The chain carries TRBV30 and TRBJ2-2, with 8 nucleotides matching TRBD2. This CDR3 has 18 residues. From germline, CDR1 is GTSNPN and CDR2 SVGIG (reference sequence). With V trimmed by 8 bases and J by 2 bases, 19 bases remained unmatched. In nucleotides, the CDR3 is TGTGCCCTTAATTCTGGGACTAGGCTTTCCTCTAACACCGGGGAGCTGTTTTTT. Its protein is CALNSGTRLSSNTGELFF.

The chain couples TRBV6-5 to TRBJ2-7; 10 bases align to TRBD1. Trimming removed 9 bases from V and 3 bases from J; junction bases left unmatched: 5. The CDR3 has 13 residues. Germline V gives CDR1 MNHEY, CDR2 SVGAGI. CDR3 in DNA: TGTGCCAGTAGGGACAGGGGAGACTACGAGCAGTACTTC. It codes for CASRDRGDYEQYF.

The chain has TRBV6-1 and TRBJ2-5, with 9 bases that match TRBD2. V lost 6 bases, J lost 5 bases, and 4 bases stayed unmatched. In germline, CDR1 is MNHNS, CDR2 SASEGT. The CDR3 covers 13 residues. CDR3 sequence: CASRASGMETQYF. The CDR3 DNA reads as TGTGCCAGCAGGGCTAGCGGGATGGAGACCCAGTACTTC.

The chain uses TRBV4-2 and TRBJ2-3, with D tentatively TRBD1 (8 bases). This CDR3 is 16 amino acids long. Trimming removed 3 bases from V and 1 base from J, with 14 bases in between. The germline V gene has CDR1 LGHNA and CDR2 YNFKEQ. Written as DNA, the CDR3 is TGTGCCAGCAGCCAGCTACAGGGGGGGGGCACAGATACGCAGTATTTT. It codes for CASSQLQGGGTDTQYF.

The CDR3 loop is CASSNPERTRRDNSPLHF. The CDR3 bases are TGTGCCAGCAGCAATCCAGAACGGACACGGCGAGATAATTCACCCCTCCACTTT. J is TRBJ1-6 and V is TRBV5-4; perhaps TRBD1 as D (5 bases). This CDR3 contains 18 residues. Per germline, CDR1 SGHNT and CDR2 YYREEE (reference sequence). The germline V and J ends were trimmed by 4 bases and 5 bases, with 22 bases remaining between them.

V gene TRBV7-3 combines with J gene TRBJ1-1, with D perhaps matching TRBD1 (5 bases). The V and J ends lost 4 bases and 4 bases respectively, with 13 bases between them. CDR1 and CDR2 (germline): SGHTA, FQGTGA. The CDR3 extends over 14 amino acids. CDR3 in DNA: TGTGCCAGCAGCTCCTCAGGGTACGCCACTGAAGCTTTCTTT. As protein: CASSSSGYATEAFF.

The chain recombines TRBV6-6 with TRBJ2-7; unclear D gene. In germline, CDR1 is MNHNY, CDR2 SVGAGI (reference sequence). The CDR3 is 15 residues long. Trimming removed 6 bases at V and 0 bases at J, with 15 bases between. The CDR3 here is CASSSPTLSSYEQYF. DNA for the CDR3: TGTGCCAGCAGCTCTCCAACCCTTAGCTCCTACGAGCAGTACTTC.

The rearrangement uses TRBV29-1 and TRBJ1-3, with a weak D call TRBD1 (5 bases). This CDR3 contains 15 residues. Germline V gene data show CDR1 as SQVTM and CDR2 as ANQGSEA. V shed 6 bases and J shed 0 bases, with 15 bases lying between them. The CDR3 region has the DNA TGCAGCGTCGACAGCACATCAAGCTCTGGAAACACCATATATTTT. It translates to CSVDSTSSSGNTIYF.

This chain joins TRBV6-5 and TRBJ1-1, with no clear D. Trimming removed 6 bases from V and 2 bases from J, with 7 bases in between. This CDR3 is built from 12 residues. The germline CDR1 and CDR2 sequences are MNHEY and SVGAGI. The CDR3, as DNA: TGTGCCAGCAGCCGGGGAAACACTGAAGCTTTCTTT. Encoded protein: CASSRGNTEAFF.

The V gene is TRBV5-1, the J gene TRBJ2-2; 7 positions agree with TRBD2. CDR1 is SGHRS and CDR2 is YFSETQ in the germline V gene. Trimming took 3 bases from V and 4 from J; bases not matched to a gene: 6. This CDR3 is 15 amino acids long. In DNA form, the CDR3 reads TGCGCCAGCAGCTCGACTACTAGCGCCACCGGGGAGCTGTTTTTT. Its translation: CASSSTTSATGELFF.

The chain has TRBV6-1 and TRBJ2-5; TRBD1 might be the D (5 bases). The CDR3 is 14 residues long. Trimming pared 1 base from V and 5 bases from J, leaving 11 bases between. Germline V gene lookup returns CDR1 MNHNS and CDR2 SASEGT. CDR3 in amino acids: CASSEGAKGETQYF. Written as DNA, the CDR3 is TGTGCCAGCAGTGAAGGGGCCAAGGGGGAGACCCAGTACTTC.

This rearrangement joins TRBV6-5 to TRBJ1-5, with D tentatively TRBD1 (5 bases). The CDR3 sequence is 13 residues long. V lost 5 bases, J lost 7 bases, and 12 bases lay in between. Germline loops: CDR1 MNHEY, CDR2 SVGAGI. The CDR3 coding sequence is TGTGCCAGCAGTCTTTTGGGGGGACAGCCCCAGCATTTT. As protein: CASSLLGGQPQHF.

The rearrangement joins TRBV27 to TRBJ2-2, with D possibly matching TRBD2 (7 bases). V lost 7 bases and J lost 4, with 16 bases in between. The CDR3 has 15 residues. Germline assignment: CDR1 MNHEY and CDR2 SMNVEV (reference sequence). CDR3 sequence: CASKWGGRITGELFF. CDR3 DNA: TGTGCCAGCAAATGGGGGGGCCGGATCACCGGGGAGCTGTTTTTT.

V is TRBV6-5 and J is TRBJ1-1; the match to TRBD1 covers 10 bases. The CDR3 extends over 14 amino acids. The ends lost 6 bases at V and 4 bases at J; junction bases unmatched: 5. In germline, CDR1 is MNHEY, CDR2 SVGAGI. This CDR3 is CASRGTGVGTEAFF. The CDR3 DNA sequence: TGTGCCAGCAGGGGGACAGGGGTTGGCACTGAAGCTTTCTTT.

CDR3 bases: TGCGCCAGCAGCCAAGTTGATTTACTCTCCTACAATGAGCAGTTCTTC. It codes for CASSQVDLLSYNEQFF. V is TRBV4-1 and J is TRBJ2-1; D is uncertain. The CDR3 spans 16 residues. Germline V gene data show CDR1 as MGHRA and CDR2 as YSYEKL. The ends were cut back, 1 base at V and 0 bases at J, with 10 bases in the middle.

The chain is built from TRBV6-1 and TRBJ2-1; 12 nucleotides align to TRBD2. Germline trimming cut 6 bases from V and 7 bases from J; bases unmatched to any gene: 7. The CDR3 runs to 15 residues. The germline V gene encodes CDR1 MNHNS and CDR2 SASEGT. This CDR3 reads CASSSAGLAGNEQFF. CDR3 DNA: TGTGCCAGCAGCAGTGCTGGACTAGCGGGGAATGAGCAGTTCTTC.

The chain has TRBV6-5 and TRBJ2-7, with D possibly TRBD2 on 5 matching bases. CDR1 MNHEY and CDR2 SVGAGI come from the germline V gene. Trimming stripped 8 bases from V and 0 bases from J, with 17 bases between. This CDR3 has 15 amino acids. CDR3 sequence reads: CASQEADSSSYEQYF. CDR3 coding DNA: TGTGCCAGCCAGGAGGCAGACTCAAGCTCCTACGAGCAGTACTTC.

The V call is TRBV4-3, the J call TRBJ2-6; tentative D call: TRBD2 (6 bases). The CDR3 sequence is 19 residues long. Germline V gene lookup returns CDR1 LGHNA and CDR2 YSLEER. The ends were cut back, 0 bases at V and 2 bases at J, with 17 bases in the middle. The CDR3 bases are TGCGCCAGCAGCCAAGAACCGGGTGGGAGGTTGACTGGGGCCAACGTCCTGACTTTC. Residues: CASSQEPGGRLTGANVLTF.

The chain links TRBV5-6 to TRBJ2-3; D is undetermined. CDR1 SGHDT and CDR2 YYEEEE come from the germline V gene. Trimming pared 2 bases from V and 4 bases from J, leaving 8 bases between. The CDR3 is made up of 13 amino acids. DNA for the CDR3: TGTGCCAGCAGCTTCATCAGCGCAGATACGCAGTATTTT. Translating it yields CASSFISADTQYF.

The chain carries TRBV6-6 and TRBJ2-3, with 7 bases lining up with TRBD1. The CDR3 extends over 15 amino acids. The germline CDR1 and CDR2 sequences are MNHNY and SVGAGI (reference sequence). J was trimmed by 2 bases and V by 6 bases; bases with no gene match: 8. The DNA for the CDR3 is TGTGCCAGCAGGGGGACAGCTTCTTTCACAGATACGCAGTATTTT. It encodes CASRGTASFTDTQYF.